The entry below gives a single T cell receptor (beta chain) sequence along with its context. Germline CDR1 MDHEN, CDR2 SYDVKM. Trimming left V 5 bases short and J 5 bases short, with 15 bases between. The CDR3 has 14 amino acids. Study processing details: Estimation of nucleated cell counts was performed using reference gene primer amplification. The method was immunoSEQ multiplex PCR; TCRdb's version includes in-frame clones alone and lacks a portion of them. The DNA gave D and trimming, while V, J and clone size come from that table. The sample yields approximately 220,000 clones, 75% to 85% seen once. The data stem from a study of blood T cell repertoires in COVID-19. Study-wide context: From the United States, Italy and Spain came samples of acute and convalescent COVID-19.

The chain uses TRBV28 and TRBJ1-2, with D possibly matching TRBD1 (6 bases). The receptor was isolated from a woman in her seventies with acute or convalescent COVID-19. Sequencing used peripheral blood. CDR3 DNA sequence: TGTGCCAGCAGTCCCGCCACCAGGGGATATGGCTACACCTTC. It encodes CASSPATRGYGYTF.